The text below deals with one TCR beta chain. This entry belongs to a study of blood T cell repertoires in COVID-19. Study information: The United States, Italy and Spain provided the acute and convalescent COVID-19 samples. PBMCs, B-cell-depleted T cells, or T cells were the source of the cDNA or gDNA that made up the material.

Per the original methods: Reference gene primers were amplified, and this amplification served to estimate nucleated cell counts. Clones were sequenced by immunoSEQ multiplex PCR, and TCRdb holds only the in-frame ones, with some missing. V, J and clone size reflect that table, while D and trimming were determined from the DNA. In the table there are some 170,000 clones, about 87% of which are singletons. This TCR was sampled from a woman in her fifties or sixties with acute or convalescent COVID-19. The material sequenced was peripheral blood.

Written as DNA, the CDR3 is TGTGCCAGCAGCTTTCAAGGGACAGATAATTCACCCCTCCACTTT. It encodes CASSFQGTDNSPLHF. The chain employs TRBV7-9 and TRBJ1-6; TRBD1 matches 7 bases. This CDR3 has 15 residues. Unmatched junction bases numbered 4, after V lost 3 bases and J lost 5 bases. Germline V CDR1 and CDR2: SEHNR, FQNEAQ (reference sequence).